This TCR beta chain comes out of a study of T-cell memory formation after mild COVID-19. The study's findings and limits: Researchers report contracting CD4+ clones mostly in CM and EM, with CD8+ clones in EMRA. From day 15 to 85, contracting clones were balanced between CD4 and CD8, whereas later expanders leaned toward CD4+. The finding that pre-infection memory included some responding clones suggested that cross-reactive memory joined.

CDR1 and CDR2 from the germline V gene are MDHEN and SYDVKM. CDR3 length equals 14 residues. V lost 6 bases to trimming and J lost 8 bases; unmatched junction nucleotides: 10. TCRdb re-called the 5' RACE reads with MiXCR, one entry per CDR3 protein. This table holds approximately 240,000 distinct CDR3 sequences, around 17% found once. This clonotype has more than one count but fewer than ten. No antigen is known for it. The specimen was PBMCs or a T cell subset sorted from them (not recorded which). The gene calls are TRBV28 and TRBJ1-2; TRBD1 aligns across 9 bases. The sequence came from a man aged 18 to 35 who had mild COVID-19 (a few samples of this study predate the infection). Cell type and time point are not known. CDR3 residues: CASRPVRDRVGYTF. CDR3 bases: TGTGCCAGCAGGCCGGTTCGGGACAGGGTAGGCTACACCTTC.